Below, 14 T cell receptor beta chains from the same sample are listed, as sequenced in a study of blood T cell repertoires in COVID-19. Libraries were prepared by immunoSEQ multiplex PCR; TCRdb keeps only in-frame clonotypes and omits some of them. The data contain some 96,000 clones, 87% of them singletons. Sequences were obtained from peripheral blood. Every receptor here comes from a man aged 25 to 40 in a cohort sampled during active COVID-19.

This chain uses TRBV5-1 with TRBJ2-5, with 10 bases identical to TRBD1. Losses at the gene ends were 0 bases for V and 3 bases for J; bases not matched to a gene: 8. The CDR3 runs 17 residues. Germline V gene sequence: CDR1 SGHRS, CDR2 YFSETQ. In DNA form, the CDR3 reads TGCGCCAGCAGCTTGGGGGACAGGGGTCAGTTAGAAGAGACCCAGTACTTC. This encodes CASSLGDRGQLEETQYF.

The V gene is TRBV4-2, the J gene TRBJ1-1; D might be TRBD1 (6 bases). V was shortened by 2 bases and J by 5 bases, with 15 bases between the two germline ends. This CDR3 region has 15 residues. CDR1 LGHNA and CDR2 YNFKEQ come from the germline V gene. In DNA form, the CDR3 reads TGTGCCAGCAGCCAACCACAGGGATCGGGGACTGAAGCTTTCTTT. Translated, it gives CASSQPQGSGTEAFF.

This sequence joins TRBV6-1 and TRBJ2-7, with TRBD1 matching over 8 bases. The length of the CDR3 is 15 residues. Trimming at V came to 1 base and at J to 2 bases, leaving 4 bases not matched to a gene. The germline V gene has CDR1 MNHNS and CDR2 SASEGT. The CDR3 DNA reads as TGTGCCAGCAGTGAAGAACAGGGGGGACCCTACGAGCAGTACTTC. Residues: CASSEEQGGPYEQYF.

CDR3 DNA sequence: TGTGCCAGCAGCCTGGGACGGGGGTTAGGGTCGGCTGAAGCTTTCTTT. This encodes CASSLGRGLGSAEAFF. The chain joins TRBV7-6 to TRBJ1-1; a possible D gene is TRBD1 (5 bases). The length of the CDR3 is 16 residues. Trimming removed 5 bases from V and 6 bases from J, with 22 bases in between. Germline values: CDR1 SGHVS, CDR2 FNYEAQ.

The chain links TRBV11-3 to TRBJ1-3, with D possibly TRBD1 on 5 matching bases. With 5 bases removed from V and 7 bases from J, the gap between germline ends came to 12 bases. Germline lookup yields CDR1 SGHNT and CDR2 YENEEA. The CDR3 consists of 13 residues. CDR3 in amino acids: CASSGSWGNTIYF. Written as DNA, the CDR3 is TGTGCCAGCAGCGGAAGCTGGGGCAACACCATATATTTT.

V and J are TRBV5-4 and TRBJ1-6; TRBD1 matches 9 bases. The CDR3 length is 17 residues. The germline gives CDR1 SGHNT, CDR2 YYREEE (reference sequence). Trimming cost V 4 bases and J 10 bases; bases outside gene matches: 15. CDR3 DNA sequence: TGTGCCAGCAGCCTGGCGGGAGGGGACAGGGATGGCTCACCCCTCCACTTT. Its protein product is CASSLAGGDRDGSPLHF.

V gene TRBV7-9 combines with J gene TRBJ2-7; 7 nucleotides align to TRBD1. Germline trimming cut 4 bases from V and 5 bases from J; bases unmatched to any gene: 8. The CDR3 contains 14 residues. The germline V gene has CDR1 SEHNR and CDR2 FQNEAQ (reference sequence). This CDR3 reads CASSSQGQGNEQYF. The CDR3 coding sequence is TGTGCCAGCAGCTCACAGGGGCAGGGGAACGAGCAGTACTTC.

V and J are TRBV7-2 and TRBJ2-4, with 10 bases identical to TRBD1. The CDR3 spans 17 residues. The V gene end was trimmed by 5 bases and the J gene end by 0 bases; junction bases not matched to a gene: 7. From germline, CDR1 is SGHTA and CDR2 FQGNSA. This CDR3 is CASSAGTGELAKNIQYF. CDR3 bases: TGTGCCAGCAGCGCCGGGACAGGGGAATTAGCCAAAAACATTCAGTACTTC.

This rearrangement joins TRBV12-3 or TRBV12-4 to TRBJ2-5, with 7 bases fitting TRBD2. Losses at the gene ends were 3 bases for V and 5 bases for J; bases not matched to a gene: 3. The CDR3 length is 13 residues. Written as DNA, the CDR3 is TGTGCCAGCAGTTTCGGGGGGTGGGAGACCCAGTACTTC. This codes for CASSFGGWETQYF.

The gene calls are TRBV7-2 and TRBJ2-3; 7 positions match TRBD1. This CDR3 spans 16 amino acids. The germline V gene encodes CDR1 SGHTA and CDR2 FQGNSA. V lost 0 bases and J lost 0; bases outside the gene matches: 3. The CDR3 coding sequence is TGTGCCAGCAGCTTAGCAGGGGGACAGAGCACAGATACGCAGTATTTT. Its protein is CASSLAGGQSTDTQYF.

The chain employs TRBV20-1 and TRBJ1-4; D remains unclear. Germline values: CDR1 DFQATT, CDR2 SNEGSKA (reference sequence). Trimming shortened V by 3 bases and J by 7 bases, and 15 bases separated the two germline ends. The CDR3 extends over 14 amino acids. The CDR3: CSASSPRLGEKLFF. Here the CDR3 DNA reads TGCAGTGCTAGTTCACCGAGGCTGGGTGAAAAACTGTTTTTT.

This chain links TRBV19 with TRBJ2-1; 13 nucleotides line up with TRBD2. Germline V gives CDR1 LNHDA, CDR2 SQIVND (reference sequence). V dropped 1 base and J dropped 5; count of bases not matched to a gene: 11. CDR3 length equals 19 residues. CDR3 in amino acids: CASSIVAPGTSGANNEQFF. In DNA, the CDR3 is TGTGCCAGTAGTATAGTCGCCCCAGGGACTAGCGGGGCCAACAATGAGCAGTTCTTC. Supplemented by reference TRBV19 and TRBJ2-1, the full variable domain reads DGGITQSPKYLFRKEGQNVTLSCEQNLNHDAMYWYRQDPGQGLRLIYYSQIVNDFQKGDIAEGYSVSREKKESFPLTVTSAQKNPTAFYLCASSIVAPGTSGANNEQFFGPGTRLTVL.

This clone was observed a single time. The rearrangement uses TRBV30 and TRBJ1-6; no firm D call. Germline loops: CDR1 GTSNPN, CDR2 SVGIG (reference sequence). CDR3 length equals 12 residues. V was trimmed by 0 bases and J by 12 bases, leaving 9 bases between them. The CDR3 DNA follows: TGTGCCTGGAGTGTAGGGAGCGTACCCCTCCACTTT. This sequence encodes CAWSVGSVPLHF.

The chain recombines TRBV5-1 with TRBJ1-4, with TRBD1 identical over 7 bases. CDR1 and CDR2 from the germline V gene are SGHRS and YFSETQ. This CDR3 spans 17 amino acids. With V trimmed by 4 bases and J by 0 bases, 9 bases remained unmatched. CDR3 residues: CASSQSQGMATNEKLFF. CDR3 nucleotide sequence: TGCGCCAGCAGCCAATCACAGGGGATGGCAACTAATGAAAAACTGTTTTTT.